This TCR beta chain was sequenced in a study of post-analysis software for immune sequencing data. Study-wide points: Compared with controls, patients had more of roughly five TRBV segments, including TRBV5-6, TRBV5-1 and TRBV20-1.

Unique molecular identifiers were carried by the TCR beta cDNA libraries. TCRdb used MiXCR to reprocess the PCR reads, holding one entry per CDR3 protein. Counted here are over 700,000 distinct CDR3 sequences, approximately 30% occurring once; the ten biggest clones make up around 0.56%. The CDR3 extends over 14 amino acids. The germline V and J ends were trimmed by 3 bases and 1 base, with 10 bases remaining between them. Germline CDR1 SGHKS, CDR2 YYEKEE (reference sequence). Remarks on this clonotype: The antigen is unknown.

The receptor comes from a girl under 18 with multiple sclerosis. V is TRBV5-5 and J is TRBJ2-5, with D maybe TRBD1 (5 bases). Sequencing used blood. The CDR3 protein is CASSWTRAQETQYF. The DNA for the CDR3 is TGTGCCAGCAGCTGGACAAGAGCCCAAGAGACCCAGTACTTC. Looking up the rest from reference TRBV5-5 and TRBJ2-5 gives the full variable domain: DAGVTQSPTHLIKTRGQQVTLRCSPISGHKSVSWYQQVLGQGPQFIFQYYEKEERGRGNFPDRFSARQFPNYSSELNVNALLLGDSALYLCASSWTRAQETQYFGPGTRLLVL.